Below, 11 T cell receptor beta chains from the same sample are listed, as sequenced in a study of control samples from healthy donors and cancer patients. Assay: immunoSEQ multiplex PCR; the TCRdb copy retains only in-frame clones and omits some. The sample comprises approximately 160,000 clones, approximately 92% of which are singletons, and 2% to 2.5% rests with the top ten. Sample: blood. Receptors originate from a woman in her thirties or forties in good health.

The J gene is TRBJ2-1, the V gene TRBV15; 8 nucleotides agree with TRBD1. CDR3 size: 16 residues. From germline, CDR1 is LNHNV and CDR2 YYDKDF (reference sequence). Germline trimming cut 3 bases from V and 7 bases from J; bases unmatched to any gene: 11. The CDR3 sequence: CATSSSRQGKMNEQFF. In DNA, the CDR3 is TGTGCCACCAGCAGCTCCCGACAGGGGAAGATGAATGAGCAGTTCTTC. Based on the CDR3 plus reference TRBV15 and TRBJ2-1, the full variable domain is DAMVIQNPRYQVTQFGKPVTLSCSQTLNHNVMYWYQQKSSQAPKLLFHYYDKDFNNEADTPDNFQSRRPNTSFCFLDIRSPGLGDTAMYLCATSSSRQGKMNEQFFGPGTRLTVL.

The chain is built from TRBV4-1 and TRBJ1-1; D remains unclear. Germline assignment: CDR1 MGHRA and CDR2 YSYEKL. The CDR3 loop spans 14 amino acids. Trimming removed 4 bases at V and 0 bases at J, with 9 bases between. The CDR3 protein is CASSLRPMNTEAFF. CDR3 nucleotides: TGCGCCAGCAGCCTACGGCCTATGAACACTGAAGCTTTCTTT.

The chain is built from TRBV6-5 and TRBJ2-1; 7 positions agree with TRBD2. The V gene's germline CDR1 is MNHEY and CDR2 SVGAGI. The junction had 5 bases not matched to a gene; V was cut back by 7 bases and J by 8 bases. The CDR3 covers 12 residues. CDR3 loop: CASNWGGDEQFF. CDR3 coding DNA: TGTGCCAGCAATTGGGGGGGGGATGAGCAGTTCTTC.

The chain has TRBV28 and TRBJ2-4; D might be TRBD2 (6 bases). Deletions cut 3 bases from V and 9 bases from J, with 15 bases between. This CDR3 is built from 14 residues. The germline CDR1 and CDR2 sequences are MDHEN and SYDVKM. The CDR3 nucleotides read TGTGCCAGCAGTTTCACCTGGGGGGAAAGCATTCAGTACTTC. This gives the protein CASSFTWGESIQYF.

The chain is built from TRBV7-6 and TRBJ1-1, with a possible D match to TRBD1 (5 bases). This CDR3 is built from 13 residues. The germline CDR1 and CDR2 sequences are SGHVS and FNYEAQ. Trimming shortened V by 5 bases and J by 3 bases, and 10 bases separated the two germline ends. Here the CDR3 reads CASSPPGDTEAFF. CDR3 DNA sequence: TGTGCCAGCAGCCCCCCGGGGGACACTGAAGCTTTCTTT.

This clone was detected only once. This chain joins TRBV9 and TRBJ2-1; TRBD2 agrees at 9 bases. V lost 4 bases, J lost 12 bases, and 8 bases stayed unmatched. The CDR3 loop spans 13 amino acids. Germline V gene sequence: CDR1 SGDLS, CDR2 YYNGEE. DNA for the CDR3: TGTGCCAGCAGCCCAGGTACAGCGGGGGGGCAGTTCTTC. It codes for CASSPGTAGGQFF.

The chain combines TRBV3-1 (or the pseudogene TRBV3-2) with TRBJ2-5; D might be TRBD1 (5 bases). CDR1 and CDR2 from the germline V gene are LGHDT and YNNKEL (reference sequence). There are 13 residues in the CDR3. Trimming pared 6 bases from V and 2 bases from J, leaving 10 bases between. CDR3 bases: TGTGCCAGCAGGGAAACAGGACAAGAGACCCAGTACTTC. Its translation is CASRETGQETQYF.

The chain combines TRBV6-6 with TRBJ1-1, with D perhaps TRBD1 (6 bases). V dropped 9 bases and J dropped 1 base, with 15 bases sitting between them. The germline CDR1 and CDR2 sequences are MNHNY and SVGAGI (reference sequence). This CDR3 region has 14 residues. This chain's CDR3 is CASSLGAKNTEAFF. CDR3 coding DNA: TGTGCCAGTTCGTTGGGGGCAAAGAACACTGAAGCTTTCTTT.

The V and J genes are TRBV5-6 and TRBJ2-1; 7 positions agree with TRBD2. V dropped 4 bases and J dropped 4; count of bases not matched to a gene: 8. The CDR3 extends over 15 amino acids. Germline loops: CDR1 SGHDT, CDR2 YYEEEE. CDR3 in amino acids: CASSASSGLYNEQFF. The CDR3 DNA follows: TGTGCCAGCAGCGCATCTAGCGGACTTTACAATGAGCAGTTCTTC. The whole variable domain, filled in from reference TRBV5-6 and TRBJ2-1, reads DAGVTQSPTHLIKTRGQQVTLRCSPKSGHDTVSWYQQALGQGPQFIFQYYEEEERQRGNFPDRFSGHQFPNYSSELNVNALLLGDSALYLCASSASSGLYNEQFFGPGTRLTVL.

V is TRBV5-1 and J is TRBJ2-3, with D perhaps matching TRBD1 or TRBD2 (7 bases each). The CDR3 runs 15 residues. Between the trimmed V and J ends, which lost 4 bases and 1 base, there was a span of 13 bases. CDR1 and CDR2 from the germline V gene are SGHRS and YFSETQ. The CDR3 region has the DNA TGCGCCAGCAGCCCATCAGGGGGGGGCACAGATACGCAGTATTTT. It is translated as CASSPSGGGTDTQYF.

The rearrangement uses TRBV10-2 and TRBJ2-7; a possible D gene is TRBD2 (5 bases). The CDR3 covers 12 residues. Trimming took 8 bases from V and 5 from J, leaving 13 bases between them. The germline gives CDR1 WSHSY, CDR2 SAAADI. CDR3 sequence: CASQRGPHEQYF. The CDR3 DNA is TGCGCCAGCCAACGGGGTCCCCACGAGCAGTACTTC.